This TCR beta chain was sequenced in a study of type 1 regulatory T cells. In the study overall: T-allo10 is an in vitro-generated, Tr1-enriched CD4 T cell product specific for alloantigen.

The CDR3 sequence is 13 residues long. V lost 3 bases and J 3 bases, leaving 8 bases between the germline ends. Per the germline V gene, CDR1 is SEHNR and CDR2 is FQNEAQ (reference sequence). Comments on this clonotype: Its antigen remains unidentified.

TCRdb redid the calling of the reads with MiXCR, one entry per CDR3 protein. The profile covers about 60,000 distinct CDR3 sequences, with approximately 50% appearing a single time and about 2.1% taken by the ten largest. Findings of the study overall: Compared with non-Tr1 cells, Tr1 cells showed a narrower TCR repertoire.

Sequenced input: cultured non-Tr1 T cells, either the whole culture or a sorted T cell fraction (not recorded which). The V gene is TRBV7-9, the J gene TRBJ1-1; tentatively, D is TRBD1 (5 bases). This sequence originates from a human donor in good health. The CDR3, as DNA: TGTGCCAGCAGCTTTAAGGGACACACTGAAGCTTTCTTT. This codes for CASSFKGHTEAFF. Based on the CDR3 plus reference TRBV7-9 and TRBJ1-1, the full variable domain is DTGVSQNPRHKITKRGQNVTFRCDPISEHNRLYWYRQTLGQGPEFLTYFQNEAQLEKSRLLSDRFSAERPKGSFSTLEIQRTEQGDSAMYLCASSFKGHTEAFFGQGTRLTVV.